A selection of T cell receptor beta chains follows, all from one sample in a study of vaccination and CD4 T cells after COVID-19. The antigens of these receptors remain unknown. MiXCR, applied by TCRdb to the PCR reads, yields one record per CDR3 protein. The sample records approximately 10,000 distinct CDR3 sequences, about 39% being singletons. Sequenced: CD4+ T cells from blood, cultured in vitro. These receptors all come from a human donor in good health. CDR3s include the opening cysteine and the closing phenylalanine or tryptophan. D genes are given only for firm matches. Not every row has a clone size; where given, it reads once, few, many or a size class.

CDR3 length: 18; J gene: TRBJ2-2; D gene: NA; V gene: TRBV7-8; clone size: NA; CDR3 protein: CASSSRKRDPPNTGELFF; CDR3 DNA: TGTGCCAGCAGCTCTAGAAAGAGGGACCCTCCGAACACCGGGGAGCTGTTTTTT
CDR3 length: 14; J gene: TRBJ1-6; D gene: NA; V gene: TRBV6-1; clone size: few; CDR3 protein: CASSEASFNSPLHF; CDR3 DNA: TGTGCCAGCAGTGAAGCATCGTTTAATTCACCCCTCCACTTT
CDR3 length: 14; J gene: TRBJ1-1; D gene: NA; V gene: TRBV30; clone size: NA; CDR3 protein: CAWSTLGRGGYAFF; CDR3 DNA: TGTGCCTGGAGTACCCTAGGCAGGGGCGGATACGCTTTCTTT
CDR3 length: 18; J gene: TRBJ1-5; D gene: TRBD1; V gene: TRBV7-2; clone size: NA; CDR3 protein: CASSSTGQGPIGYQPQHF; CDR3 DNA: TGTGCCAGCAGCTCCACGGGACAGGGCCCTATAGGGTATCAGCCCCAGCATTTT
CDR3 length: 13; J gene: TRBJ1-5; D gene: NA; V gene: TRBV10-1; clone size: few; CDR3 protein: CASIKGWNQPQHF; CDR3 DNA: TGCGCCAGCATTAAGGGTTGGAATCAGCCCCAGCATTTT
CDR3 length: 17; J gene: TRBJ2-7; D gene: NA; V gene: TRBV14; clone size: NA; CDR3 protein: CASSQDLSPGYSYEQYF; CDR3 DNA: TGTGCCAGCAGCCAAGATCTTAGTCCGGGATATTCCTACGAGCAGTACTTC
CDR3 length: 14; J gene: TRBJ1-5; D gene: TRBD1; V gene: TRBV20-1; clone size: medium-sized; CDR3 protein: CSARGTGANQPQHF; CDR3 DNA: TGCAGTGCTAGAGGTACAGGGGCCAATCAGCCCCAGCATTTT
CDR3 length: 13; J gene: TRBJ2-7; D gene: NA; V gene: TRBV12-3/TRBV12-4; clone size: few; CDR3 protein: CASSLVGTYEQYF; CDR3 DNA: TGTGCCAGCAGTTTAGTGGGAACCTACGAGCAGTACTTC
CDR3 length: 14; J gene: TRBJ1-1; D gene: NA; V gene: TRBV20-1; clone size: few; CDR3 protein: CSASPIRENTEAFF; CDR3 DNA: TGCAGTGCTTCCCCAATCCGGGAGAACACTGAAGCTTTCTTT
CDR3 length: 13; J gene: TRBJ2-1; D gene: NA; V gene: TRBV20-1; clone size: few; CDR3 protein: CSAPSGYVHEQFF; CDR3 DNA: TGCAGTGCGCCGAGCGGGTATGTCCATGAGCAGTTCTTC
CDR3 length: 14; J gene: TRBJ2-7; D gene: NA; V gene: TRBV2; clone size: few; CDR3 protein: CAQAIAAEPPLQYF; CDR3 DNA: TGTGCCCAAGCAATTGCAGCGGAGCCCCCCTTGCAGTACTTC
CDR3 length: 13; J gene: TRBJ1-2; D gene: NA; V gene: TRBV27; clone size: NA; CDR3 protein: CASSPTTGYGYTF; CDR3 DNA: TGTGCCAGCAGTCCCACGACAGGCTATGGCTACACCTTC
CDR3 length: 16; J gene: TRBJ1-2; D gene: NA; V gene: TRBV27; clone size: few; CDR3 protein: CASSRIYDGAPAGYSF; CDR3 DNA: TGTGCCAGCAGCCGCATCTATGACGGCGCGCCGGCGGGGTACTCATTC
CDR3 length: 16; J gene: TRBJ2-7; D gene: TRBD2; V gene: TRBV20-1; clone size: NA; CDR3 protein: CSASWSASGRSYEQYF; CDR3 DNA: TGCAGTGCTAGTTGGTCAGCCAGCGGGAGGTCCTACGAGCAGTACTTC
CDR3 length: 12; J gene: TRBJ2-5; D gene: NA; V gene: TRBV7-2; clone size: few; CDR3 protein: CASSPDVETQYF; CDR3 DNA: TGTGCCAGCAGCCCCGATGTGGAGACCCAGTACTTC
CDR3 length: 15; J gene: TRBJ1-6; D gene: NA; V gene: TRBV11-2; clone size: few; CDR3 protein: CASSFRSSYNSPLHF; CDR3 DNA: TGTGCCAGCAGCTTCCGGAGCTCCTATAATTCACCCCTCCACTTT
CDR3 length: 13; J gene: TRBJ2-7; D gene: NA; V gene: TRBV9; clone size: once; CDR3 protein: CASSVEDWGEQYF; CDR3 DNA: TGTGCCAGCAGCGTAGAGGACTGGGGAGAGCAGTACTTC
CDR3 length: 12; J gene: TRBJ1-2; D gene: NA; V gene: TRBV11-1; clone size: few; CDR3 protein: CASSLGDYGYTF; CDR3 DNA: TGTGCCAGCAGCTTAGGCGACTATGGCTACACCTTC
CDR3 length: 12; J gene: TRBJ2-5; D gene: NA; V gene: TRBV19; clone size: NA; CDR3 protein: CASSIGQETQYF; CDR3 DNA: TGTGCCAGTAGTATCGGGCAAGAGACCCAGTACTTC
CDR3 length: 12; J gene: TRBJ2-1; D gene: NA; V gene: TRBV20-1; clone size: NA; CDR3 protein: CSVEWNYNEQFF; CDR3 DNA: TGCAGTGTAGAGTGGAACTACAATGAGCAGTTCTTC
CDR3 length: 16; J gene: TRBJ2-3; D gene: TRBD2; V gene: TRBV20-1; clone size: NA; CDR3 protein: CSARALAGLATDTQYF; CDR3 DNA: TGCAGTGCTAGAGCACTAGCGGGGCTGGCCACAGATACGCAGTATTTT
CDR3 length: 13; J gene: TRBJ2-5; D gene: NA; V gene: TRBV5-1; clone size: NA; CDR3 protein: CASSSDPQETQYF; CDR3 DNA: TGCGCCAGCAGCTCGGACCCACAAGAGACCCAGTACTTC
CDR3 length: 16; J gene: TRBJ2-6; D gene: NA; V gene: TRBV24-1; clone size: NA; CDR3 protein: CATSDFRDSGANVLTF; CDR3 DNA: TGTGCCACCAGTGATTTCAGGGACTCTGGGGCCAACGTCCTGACTTTC
CDR3 length: 15; J gene: TRBJ1-5; D gene: TRBD1; V gene: TRBV19; clone size: NA; CDR3 protein: CASSRGTGENQPQHF; CDR3 DNA: TGTGCCAGTAGTCGCGGGACAGGGGAAAATCAGCCCCAGCATTTT
CDR3 length: 13; J gene: TRBJ1-5; D gene: TRBD1; V gene: TRBV10-3; clone size: few; CDR3 protein: CAIRDRVFQPQHF; CDR3 DNA: TGTGCCATCCGGGACAGGGTATTTCAGCCCCAGCATTTT
CDR3 length: 13; J gene: TRBJ2-3; D gene: NA; V gene: TRBV4-3; clone size: NA; CDR3 protein: CASSQSFRYTQYF; CDR3 DNA: TGCGCCAGCAGCCAAAGCTTCCGCTATACGCAGTATTTT
CDR3 length: 14; J gene: TRBJ2-2; D gene: NA; V gene: TRBV7-2; clone size: NA; CDR3 protein: CASSLVLLGGELFF; CDR3 DNA: TGTGCCAGCAGCTTAGTGTTGTTGGGCGGGGAGCTGTTTTTT
CDR3 length: 14; J gene: TRBJ1-1; D gene: NA; V gene: TRBV20-1; clone size: NA; CDR3 protein: CSAPKEAVNTEAFF; CDR3 DNA: TGCAGTGCTCCTAAGGAGGCGGTGAACACTGAAGCTTTCTTT
CDR3 length: 13; J gene: TRBJ1-1; D gene: NA; V gene: TRBV24-1; clone size: few; CDR3 protein: CATSDPGQPEAFF; CDR3 DNA: TGTGCCACCAGTGACCCAGGACAGCCCGAAGCTTTCTTT
CDR3 length: 15; J gene: TRBJ2-2; D gene: NA; V gene: TRBV4-3; clone size: NA; CDR3 protein: CASSQGSANTGELFF; CDR3 DNA: TGCGCCAGCAGTCAAGGGAGTGCGAACACCGGGGAGCTGTTTTTT
CDR3 length: 19; J gene: TRBJ1-5; D gene: TRBD1; V gene: TRBV15; clone size: NA; CDR3 protein: CATSRFRGTARQNNQPQHF; CDR3 DNA: TGTGCCACCAGCAGGTTCCGAGGGACAGCCAGACAGAACAATCAGCCCCAGCATTTT
CDR3 length: 16; J gene: TRBJ2-5; D gene: NA; V gene: TRBV6-1; clone size: few; CDR3 protein: CASSELPHAGWETQYF; CDR3 DNA: TGTGCCAGCAGTGAACTCCCACATGCCGGGTGGGAGACCCAGTACTTC
CDR3 length: 17; J gene: TRBJ1-1; D gene: NA; V gene: TRBV4-2; clone size: NA; CDR3 protein: CASSQPRGGAWNTEAFF; CDR3 DNA: TGTGCCAGCAGCCAACCACGGGGGGGGGCGTGGAACACTGAAGCTTTCTTT
CDR3 length: 15; J gene: TRBJ2-1; D gene: TRBD2; V gene: TRBV27; clone size: few; CDR3 protein: CASTLAGGPKGEQFF; CDR3 DNA: TGTGCCAGCACTCTAGCGGGAGGGCCCAAGGGTGAGCAGTTCTTC
CDR3 length: 17; J gene: TRBJ2-3; D gene: NA; V gene: TRBV20-1; clone size: few; CDR3 protein: CSARPLLLAQGPGTQYF; CDR3 DNA: TGCAGTGCCCGCCCCCTACTACTAGCCCAAGGGCCCGGTACGCAGTATTTT
CDR3 length: 14; J gene: TRBJ2-7; D gene: NA; V gene: TRBV6-1; clone size: NA; CDR3 protein: CASTSGASSYEQYF; CDR3 DNA: TGTGCCAGCACCTCGGGGGCGAGCTCCTACGAGCAGTACTTC
CDR3 length: 15; J gene: TRBJ2-5; D gene: TRBD2; V gene: TRBV20-1; clone size: few; CDR3 protein: CSAHILAGGVETQYF; CDR3 DNA: TGCAGTGCCCACATATTAGCGGGAGGGGTGGAGACCCAGTACTTC
CDR3 length: 16; J gene: TRBJ2-1; D gene: TRBD2; V gene: TRBV24-1; clone size: NA; CDR3 protein: CATSDSSGTSRNEQFF; CDR3 DNA: TGTGCCACCAGTGATTCATCCGGGACTAGTAGAAATGAGCAGTTCTTC